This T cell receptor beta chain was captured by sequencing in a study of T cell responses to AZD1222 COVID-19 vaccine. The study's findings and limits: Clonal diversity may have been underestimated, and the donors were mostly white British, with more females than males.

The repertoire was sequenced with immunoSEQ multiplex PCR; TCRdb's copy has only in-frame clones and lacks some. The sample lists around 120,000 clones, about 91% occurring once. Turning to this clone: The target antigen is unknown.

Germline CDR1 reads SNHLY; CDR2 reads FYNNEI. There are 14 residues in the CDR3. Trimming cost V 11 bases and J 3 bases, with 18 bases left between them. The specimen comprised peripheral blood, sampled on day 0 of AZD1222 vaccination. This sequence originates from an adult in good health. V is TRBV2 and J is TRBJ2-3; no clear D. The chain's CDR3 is CAVRSLSATDTQYF. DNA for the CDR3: TGTGCCGTCCGAAGTCTTTCCGCTACAGATACGCAGTATTTT.